The entry below gives a single T cell receptor (beta chain) sequence along with its context. What it binds is not known. In the PCR, 60 Vbeta and 13 Jbeta primers were used. Produced via immunoSEQ multiplex PCR; TCRdb's table is partial and in-frame only. The sample carries about 170,000 clones, about three quarters recorded once. This CDR3 has 15 amino acids. V was clipped by 4 bases and J by 0 bases, with 10 bases between them. Germline assignment: CDR1 SGHAT and CDR2 FQNNGV. The sample is drawn from a study of cytomegalovirus exposure and HLA in healthy donors. Study results and limitations: In a later analysis, the majority of CMV-associated beta chains seemingly showed HLA restriction. In a later analysis, TCR beta V- and J-gene trimming was associated with a missense DCLRE1C variant. In vitro data verified three CMV-associated chains as specific for CMV antigens.

Material for sequencing was PBMCs. The receptor's source is a female donor in good health and CMV-seronegative. The chain joins TRBV11-2 to TRBJ2-1, with TRBD2 as a possible D gene (5 bases). The CDR3 DNA reads as TGTGCCAGCAGCTCCGGAGGCCGCTCCTACAATGAGCAGTTCTTC. Its translation is CASSSGGRSYNEQFF. Supplemented by reference TRBV11-2 and TRBJ2-1, the full variable domain reads EAGVAQSPRYKIIEKRQSVAFWCNPISGHATLYWYQQILGQGPKLLIQFQNNGVVDDSQLPKDRFSAERLKGVDSTLKIQPAKLEDSAVYLCASSSGGRSYNEQFFGPGTRLTVL.